A selection of T cell receptor beta chains follows, all from one sample in a study of T-cell memory formation after mild COVID-19. TCRdb passed the 5' RACE reads through MiXCR, listing each CDR3 protein once. The table includes more than 120,000 distinct CDR3 sequences, about 6% detected once. Sequencing input: PBMCs or a T cell subset sorted from them (not recorded which). These receptors were taken from an adult woman who had mild COVID-19 (a few samples of this study predate the infection). Cell type and time point are not known. Both conserved end residues are part of each CDR3. A D gene is named only where the DNA matches it firmly. Clone size is shown for a subset of rows, as once, few, many or a class of expanded clone.

v_gene: TRBV5-1; d_gene: NA; j_gene: TRBJ1-1; abundance: many; CDR3aa: CASRPSRGSNTEAFF; CDR3nt: TGCGCCAGCAGGCCATCAAGGGGCTCGAACACTGAAGCTTTCTTT
v_gene: TRBV29-1; d_gene: TRBD2; j_gene: TRBJ2-7; abundance: few; CDR3aa: CSVVLAGGVYEQYF; CDR3nt: TGCAGCGTAGTACTAGCGGGAGGGGTCTACGAGCAGTACTTC
v_gene: TRBV6-5; d_gene: TRBD2; j_gene: TRBJ2-5; abundance: many; CDR3aa: CASSQAGGPLGTQYF; CDR3nt: TGTGCCAGCAGTCAAGCGGGAGGGCCCTTAGGGACCCAGTACTTC
v_gene: TRBV7-3; d_gene: NA; j_gene: TRBJ1-1; abundance: many; CDR3aa: CASSLRGNTEAFF; CDR3nt: TGTGCCAGCAGCTTAAGGGGAAACACTGAAGCTTTCTTT
v_gene: TRBV5-5; d_gene: TRBD2; j_gene: TRBJ2-3; abundance: NA; CDR3aa: CASSFGSAGAPDTQYF; CDR3nt: TGTGCCAGCAGCTTCGGTTCGGCGGGAGCCCCCGATACGCAGTATTTT
v_gene: TRBV5-1; d_gene: NA; j_gene: TRBJ2-1; abundance: many; CDR3aa: CASSGLFQDEQFF; CDR3nt: TGCGCCAGCAGCGGGCTTTTTCAGGATGAGCAGTTCTTC
v_gene: TRBV2; d_gene: NA; j_gene: TRBJ1-5; abundance: NA; CDR3aa: CASSGQQAQPQHF; CDR3nt: TGTGCCAGCAGTGGGCAGCAGGCTCAGCCCCAGCATTTT
v_gene: TRBV7-2; d_gene: NA; j_gene: TRBJ2-5; abundance: NA; CDR3aa: CASSYGRRGLKETQYF; CDR3nt: TGTGCCAGCAGCTACGGACGACGAGGATTGAAAGAGACCCAGTACTTC
v_gene: TRBV2; d_gene: NA; j_gene: TRBJ2-5; abundance: NA; CDR3aa: CASSPGPNQETQYF; CDR3nt: TGTGCCAGCAGCCCGGGACCAAACCAAGAGACCCAGTACTTC
v_gene: TRBV7-2; d_gene: TRBD2; j_gene: TRBJ2-1; abundance: few; CDR3aa: CASSLSFSGGNEQFF; CDR3nt: TGTGCCAGCAGCTTATCGTTTAGCGGGGGCAATGAGCAGTTCTTC
v_gene: TRBV29-1; d_gene: NA; j_gene: TRBJ1-1; abundance: many; CDR3aa: CSVVGGMGTEAFF; CDR3nt: TGCAGCGTTGTAGGGGGGATGGGAACTGAAGCTTTCTTT
v_gene: TRBV20-1; d_gene: TRBD1; j_gene: TRBJ1-2; abundance: many; CDR3aa: CSARDTHRGDYGYTF; CDR3nt: TGCAGTGCTAGAGATACCCACAGGGGTGACTATGGCTACACCTTC
v_gene: TRBV5-1; d_gene: NA; j_gene: TRBJ2-7; abundance: NA; CDR3aa: CASKFMEGATYEQYF; CDR3nt: TGCGCCAGCAAGTTTATGGAGGGGGCCACCTACGAGCAGTACTTC
v_gene: TRBV5-1; d_gene: NA; j_gene: TRBJ2-6; abundance: many; CDR3aa: CASSLDGLGSGANVLTF; CDR3nt: TGCGCCAGCAGCTTGGACGGGCTCGGCTCTGGGGCCAACGTCCTGACTTTC
v_gene: TRBV15; d_gene: NA; j_gene: TRBJ1-1; abundance: many; CDR3aa: CATSRDRAGTEAFF; CDR3nt: TGTGCCACCAGCAGAGACAGGGCTGGGACTGAAGCTTTCTTT
v_gene: TRBV7-9; d_gene: NA; j_gene: TRBJ2-5; abundance: NA; CDR3aa: CASSLELKTQYF; CDR3nt: TGTGCCAGCAGCTTAGAATTAAAGACCCAGTACTTC
v_gene: TRBV18; d_gene: NA; j_gene: TRBJ2-1; abundance: few; CDR3aa: CASSPPNYGFHEQFF; CDR3nt: TGTGCCAGCTCACCACCAAACTACGGGTTTCATGAGCAGTTCTTC
v_gene: TRBV7-2; d_gene: TRBD2; j_gene: TRBJ2-1; abundance: many; CDR3aa: CASSTNLAGAYNEQFF; CDR3nt: TGTGCCAGCAGCACGAATCTAGCGGGAGCTTACAATGAGCAGTTCTTC
v_gene: TRBV18; d_gene: NA; j_gene: TRBJ2-7; abundance: few; CDR3aa: CASSPLGGGIYEQYF; CDR3nt: TGTGCCAGCTCACCACTAGGAGGGGGCATCTACGAGCAGTACTTC
v_gene: TRBV9; d_gene: NA; j_gene: TRBJ2-1; abundance: NA; CDR3aa: CASSVAGTSYNEQFF; CDR3nt: TGTGCCAGCAGCGTAGCGGGGACTTCTTACAATGAGCAGTTCTTC
v_gene: TRBV12-3/TRBV12-4; d_gene: NA; j_gene: TRBJ1-2; abundance: NA; CDR3aa: CASSQQPTNYGYTF; CDR3nt: TGTGCCAGCAGCCAACAGCCTACTAACTATGGCTACACCTTC
v_gene: TRBV7-2; d_gene: NA; j_gene: TRBJ2-5; abundance: NA; CDR3aa: CASSLRQIQETQYF; CDR3nt: TGTGCCAGCAGCTTACGGCAGATCCAAGAGACCCAGTACTTC
v_gene: TRBV18; d_gene: TRBD2; j_gene: TRBJ2-1; abundance: many; CDR3aa: CASSPGLAGGYNEQFF; CDR3nt: TGTGCCAGCTCACCAGGACTAGCGGGGGGGTACAATGAGCAGTTCTTC
v_gene: TRBV5-1; d_gene: NA; j_gene: TRBJ1-6; abundance: NA; CDR3aa: CASSLVRTDSPLHF; CDR3nt: TGCGCCAGCAGCTTGGTCAGGACTGATTCACCCCTCCACTTT
v_gene: TRBV5-1; d_gene: TRBD2; j_gene: TRBJ2-1; abundance: many; CDR3aa: CASSSLAGLYNEQFF; CDR3nt: TGCGCCAGCAGCTCGCTAGCGGGCCTCTACAATGAGCAGTTCTTC
v_gene: TRBV30; d_gene: NA; j_gene: TRBJ1-5; abundance: NA; CDR3aa: CAWSVPGEWGRSNQPQHF; CDR3nt: TGTGCCTGGAGTGTACCAGGGGAGTGGGGGAGAAGCAATCAGCCCCAGCATTTT
v_gene: TRBV28; d_gene: NA; j_gene: TRBJ2-7; abundance: many; CDR3aa: CASSTLAPRGDEQYF; CDR3nt: TGTGCCAGCAGCACACTAGCACCCAGAGGTGACGAGCAGTACTTC
v_gene: TRBV29-1; d_gene: TRBD1; j_gene: TRBJ2-7; abundance: many; CDR3aa: CSVHDRQGSYEQYF; CDR3nt: TGCAGCGTCCACGATAGACAGGGCTCCTACGAGCAGTACTTC
v_gene: TRBV27; d_gene: TRBD2; j_gene: TRBJ2-7; abundance: many; CDR3aa: CASSGVFGTSGSYEQYF; CDR3nt: TGTGCCAGCAGTGGAGTTTTTGGAACTAGCGGATCCTACGAGCAGTACTTC
v_gene: TRBV6-5; d_gene: NA; j_gene: TRBJ2-1; abundance: NA; CDR3aa: CASSYRRTYNEQFF; CDR3nt: TGTGCCAGCAGTTACAGAAGAACCTACAATGAGCAGTTCTTC
v_gene: TRBV5-1; d_gene: TRBD1; j_gene: TRBJ2-7; abundance: many; CDR3aa: CASSLRQGIGEQYF; CDR3nt: TGCGCCAGCAGCTTAAGACAGGGGATCGGAGAGCAGTACTTC
v_gene: TRBV20-1; d_gene: NA; j_gene: TRBJ1-6; abundance: few; CDR3aa: CSARPGTANSPLHF; CDR3nt: TGCAGTGCCCGACCAGGGACGGCAAATTCACCCCTCCACTTT
v_gene: TRBV10-2; d_gene: NA; j_gene: TRBJ1-2; abundance: few; CDR3aa: CASSEGKGYGYTF; CDR3nt: TGCGCCAGCAGTGAGGGGAAAGGGTATGGCTACACCTTC
v_gene: TRBV20-1; d_gene: NA; j_gene: TRBJ2-1; abundance: NA; CDR3aa: CSASGLVGGEQFF; CDR3nt: TGCAGTGCTAGTGGGCTAGTGGGCGGTGAGCAGTTCTTC
v_gene: TRBV5-4; d_gene: NA; j_gene: TRBJ2-6; abundance: few; CDR3aa: CASRKERNAGANVLTF; CDR3nt: TGTGCCAGCAGAAAGGAACGGAATGCTGGGGCCAACGTCCTGACTTTC
v_gene: TRBV5-1; d_gene: TRBD1; j_gene: TRBJ1-5; abundance: many; CDR3aa: CASSLETGNNQPQHF; CDR3nt: TGCGCCAGCAGCTTGGAGACAGGGAACAATCAGCCCCAGCATTTT
v_gene: TRBV12-3/TRBV12-4; d_gene: TRBD2; j_gene: TRBJ2-1; abundance: few; CDR3aa: CASSRLAGGRNEQFF; CDR3nt: TGTGCCAGCAGCCGACTAGCGGGAGGAAGAAATGAGCAGTTCTTC
v_gene: TRBV27; d_gene: TRBD1; j_gene: TRBJ1-2; abundance: NA; CDR3aa: CASSFSGQYPLGYTF; CDR3nt: TGTGCCAGCAGTTTTTCGGGACAGTACCCTTTGGGCTACACCTTC
v_gene: TRBV29-1; d_gene: NA; j_gene: TRBJ2-5; abundance: NA; CDR3aa: CSVTSPRLRETQYF; CDR3nt: TGCAGCGTTACCTCCCCGAGACTTAGGGAGACCCAGTACTTC
v_gene: TRBV20-1; d_gene: TRBD1; j_gene: TRBJ1-4; abundance: NA; CDR3aa: CSAEAGTGYEKLFF; CDR3nt: TGCAGTGCTGAGGCCGGGACAGGGTACGAAAAACTGTTTTTT
v_gene: TRBV7-2; d_gene: NA; j_gene: TRBJ2-5; abundance: many; CDR3aa: CASSFGLQETQYF; CDR3nt: TGTGCCAGCAGCTTCGGCCTTCAAGAGACCCAGTACTTC
v_gene: TRBV7-9; d_gene: NA; j_gene: TRBJ1-1; abundance: few; CDR3aa: CASSFTQVTEAFF; CDR3nt: TGTGCCAGCAGCTTCACGCAGGTCACTGAAGCTTTCTTT
v_gene: TRBV20-1; d_gene: NA; j_gene: TRBJ1-1; abundance: many; CDR3aa: CSASRGNTEAFF; CDR3nt: TGCAGTGCTAGTCGGGGGAACACTGAAGCTTTCTTT
v_gene: TRBV9; d_gene: NA; j_gene: TRBJ2-3; abundance: many; CDR3aa: CASSVRTEDTQYF; CDR3nt: TGTGCCAGCAGCGTTCGGACGGAAGATACGCAGTATTTT
v_gene: TRBV7-2; d_gene: NA; j_gene: TRBJ1-1; abundance: NA; CDR3aa: CASSLVRWNTEAFF; CDR3nt: TGTGCCAGCAGCTTAGTACGCTGGAACACTGAAGCTTTCTTT
v_gene: TRBV5-1; d_gene: NA; j_gene: TRBJ2-5; abundance: NA; CDR3aa: CASSFGRYQETQYF; CDR3nt: TGCGCCAGCAGCTTTGGGCGGTACCAAGAGACCCAGTACTTC
v_gene: TRBV6-5; d_gene: TRBD2; j_gene: TRBJ2-1; abundance: many; CDR3aa: CASSSGATGYNEQFF; CDR3nt: TGTGCCAGCTCTAGCGGGGCGACGGGATACAATGAGCAGTTCTTC
v_gene: TRBV5-1; d_gene: TRBD1; j_gene: TRBJ2-7; abundance: many; CDR3aa: CASRYGTGSYEQYF; CDR3nt: TGCGCCAGTCGGTATGGGACAGGATCCTACGAGCAGTACTTC
v_gene: TRBV6-2/TRBV6-3; d_gene: NA; j_gene: TRBJ1-1; abundance: many; CDR3aa: CASSKGQGGWNTEAFF; CDR3nt: TGTGCCAGCAGTAAAGGACAAGGAGGGTGGAACACTGAAGCTTTCTTT
v_gene: TRBV7-9; d_gene: NA; j_gene: TRBJ2-2; abundance: many; CDR3aa: CASSLRGITTGELFF; CDR3nt: TGTGCCAGCAGCCTACGGGGGATCACCACCGGGGAGCTGTTTTTT
v_gene: TRBV11-2; d_gene: NA; j_gene: TRBJ2-7; abundance: many; CDR3aa: CASSPSTGKYEQYF; CDR3nt: TGTGCCAGCAGCCCCTCCACAGGGAAATACGAGCAGTACTTC
v_gene: TRBV6-6; d_gene: NA; j_gene: TRBJ2-1; abundance: many; CDR3aa: CASSYERTAYNEQFF; CDR3nt: TGTGCCAGCAGTTACGAGAGGACGGCTTACAATGAGCAGTTCTTC
v_gene: TRBV5-1; d_gene: NA; j_gene: TRBJ2-2; abundance: many; CDR3aa: CASSPRSTGELFF; CDR3nt: TGCGCCAGCAGCCCACGAAGTACCGGGGAGCTGTTTTTT
v_gene: TRBV5-6; d_gene: NA; j_gene: TRBJ1-1; abundance: many; CDR3aa: CASSWARMNTEAFF; CDR3nt: TGTGCCAGCAGCTGGGCAAGGATGAACACTGAAGCTTTCTTT
v_gene: TRBV6-5; d_gene: NA; j_gene: TRBJ1-2; abundance: NA; CDR3aa: CASSYEGLYGYTF; CDR3nt: TGTGCCAGCAGTTACGAGGGGCTCTATGGCTACACCTTC
v_gene: TRBV5-5; d_gene: NA; j_gene: TRBJ2-5; abundance: NA; CDR3aa: CASSLGGQAGETQYF; CDR3nt: TGTGCCAGCAGCTTGGGTGGACAGGCGGGGGAGACCCAGTACTTC
v_gene: TRBV7-3; d_gene: NA; j_gene: TRBJ2-2; abundance: many; CDR3aa: CASSLGLDTSELFF; CDR3nt: TGTGCCAGCAGCTTGGGCCTCGATACCTCGGAGCTGTTTTTT
v_gene: TRBV5-1; d_gene: NA; j_gene: TRBJ2-7; abundance: many; CDR3aa: CASSRGSPNSYEQYF; CDR3nt: TGCGCCAGCAGCCGGGGGAGTCCGAACTCCTACGAGCAGTACTTC